This T cell receptor (beta chain) originates from a study of blood T cell repertoires in COVID-19 (dated by TCRdb to 2020 to 2022). Regarding the research as a whole: Samples from collaborators originated in the United States, Italy and Spain and spanned both the acute and convalescent phases of COVID-19. The material from the prospective study consisted of cDNA or gDNA derived from T cells, B-cell-depleted T cells, or PBMCs. Deeply sampled blood TCRbeta repertoires from subjects exposed to, actively infected with, or recovered from COVID-19 were included in the dataset. The repertoires were made available in a free public database intended to serve as a resource for research on the immune response to SARS-CoV-2. The samples were drawn from the first 160 participants of the ongoing ImmuneRACE study and from 1,254 subjects provided by 6 global collaborators. A de-identified subject ID, COVID-19 status, age in years and sex were almost always included in the sample metadata. HLA class I and class II types, where available, came from metadata supplied by the sample provider rather than from assay-based typing.

TCRbeta CDR3 regions were amplified from genomic DNA by means of the immunoSEQ Assay, a bias-controlled multiplex PCR. Regarding the original processing steps: The number of nucleated cells in each sample was estimated from the amplification of reference gene primers within the assay. To quantify the absolute abundance of each unique TCRbeta CDR3 rearrangement, sequence reads were collapsed and filtered. For each sample, productive Simpson clonality was calculated as the square root of Simpson's diversity index across productive rearrangements. This immuneACCESS table, as held by TCRdb, lists in-frame sequences with V and J called but not all clones. Of the missing ones, under half trace to an unresolved V gene in checked studies; the others have no known cause. From that table come the V and J calls and clone size; the DNA was used to work out D and trimming. In this sample the table shows fewer than 110,000 clones, under 95% of which occur a single time. The top ten hold more than 0.9% of the sample.

Turning to this clone: Its antigen specificity is not known. The sample holds no much larger clone one base away, and base qualities are not on file.

Whole blood was collected in K2EDTA tubes by collaborating institutions according to the institutions' own protocols. For TCRbeta analysis, collaborators shipped samples in one of three forms: frozen whole blood, isolated PBMCs, or DNA extracted from either of those sample types. Looking up the germline V gene yields CDR1 KGHSH and CDR2 LQKENI. The CDR3 holds 15 amino acids from the cysteine to the phenylalanine. The only DNA kept is the CDR3, 45 bases in frame from the first base. From V the trimming removes 4 bases and from J it removes 7 bases, while the gene matches leave 9 bases of the junction unaccounted for. What the authors observed across the whole study: Clinical and demographic metadata were provided uncurated, with the amount varying by source and participant.

This TCR was recovered from a woman aged 25 to 45 with acute or convalescent COVID-19. The sequencing input was peripheral blood. Recombination connected TRBV18 to TRBJ2-1; the junction holds 8 bases that match TRBD2. The CDR3 region has the sequence CASSLQRGGSNEQFF. In nucleotides, the sequence is TGTGCCAGCTCACTTCAGCGCGGGGGGTCTAATGAGCAGTTCTTC.